This TCR beta chain was identified during a study of cytotoxic CD8 clonotypes in ibrutinib-treated CLL. Findings and caveats of the study: Before falling back toward baseline at progression, clonality had risen at the time of ibrutinib response. Sustained-remission and progressing patients diverged in sampling times.

The table came from immunoSEQ multiplex PCR; TCRdb's copy has only in-frame clones and leaves some out. The sample has about 160,000 clones, roughly 80% seen once. Genomic DNA for TCR beta libraries, 2 to 2.5 micrograms, came from cryopreserved PBMCs. The CDR3 runs to 15 residues. V dropped 5 bases and J dropped 5 bases, with 15 bases sitting between them. CDR1 is SGHVS, CDR2 FNYEAQ, per germline. Notes on this clone: Its antigen is unknown.

The chain combines TRBV7-6 with TRBJ2-2; D may be TRBD1 or TRBD2 (5 bases each). The material sequenced was PBMCs, taken after 12 months of ibrutinib treatment. This clonotype originated in a human donor with chronic lymphocytic leukemia. The CDR3 DNA is TGTGCCAGCAGCCCTCGGGGCTCGGGGACCGGGGAGCTGTTTTTT. It specifies CASSPRGSGTGELFF.